This T cell receptor beta chain was profiled in a study of T cells in Graves' hyperthyroidism and ophthalmopathy. This clonotype was picked up a small number of times. As yet, its antigen is unknown. With V trimmed by 5 bases and J by 5 bases, 8 bases remained unmatched. Germline values: CDR1 SQVTM, CDR2 ANQGSEA. The CDR3 runs to 13 residues. Study-level results: Researchers found most expanded thyroid clonotypes above 0.001 in blood as well. Ophthalmopathy onset followed model prediction by a median roughly six months.

Amplified TCR beta CDR3 regions came from RNA transcripts. During a first-round RT-PCR of the TCR CDR3, the HTBI primer set was used. A single record per CDR3 protein comes from TCRdb applying MiXCR to the multiplex PCR reads. The sample carries approximately 420,000 distinct CDR3 sequences, just under 15% recorded once. Patients aged 18 to 65 with hyperthyroidism were newly diagnosed, with duration under 2 months. The chain combines TRBV29-1 with TRBJ2-7; TRBD1 matches 8 bases. The sequenced sample was blood. The clonotype comes from a woman in her thirties with Graves' hyperthyroidism. CDR3 DNA: TGCAGCGTTATCGGGGGACAGGCACACGAGCAGTACTTC. This translates into CSVIGGQAHEQYF.